The 29 T cell receptor beta chains listed next were all sequenced from one sample in a study of CD8+ T cells in alopecia areata. Investigators isolated RNA and reverse transcribed it into cDNA to act as the sequencing template. Using immunoSEQ multiplex PCR, the repertoire was profiled, and TCRdb retains in-frame clones only, with some absent. Of more than 150,000 clones listed, around 50% were seen once; the top ten hold roughly 14%. Material: CD4+ T cells sorted from blood, obtained at week 0. Receptors originate from a human donor with alopecia areata.

This rearrangement joins TRBV19 to TRBJ2-5; the D is unclear. V dropped 0 bases and J dropped 5 bases, with 7 bases sitting between them. The CDR3 runs 13 residues. Germline V gene sequence: CDR1 LNHDA, CDR2 SQIVND (reference sequence). The CDR3 coding sequence is TGTGCCAGTAGTATAGACCTCGAGGAGACCCAGTACTTC. Translated, it gives CASSIDLEETQYF.

This chain links TRBV19 with TRBJ2-7, with 8 bases fitting TRBD2. V dropped 11 bases and J dropped 4; count of bases not matched to a gene: 7. Germline V CDR1 and CDR2: LNHDA, SQIVND (reference sequence). This CDR3 has 12 amino acids. The CDR3 loop is CAASSGGYEQYF. CDR3 sequence (DNA): TGTGCCGCGTCGTCGGGGGGGTACGAGCAGTACTTC. The full variable domain, with the rest looked up from reference TRBV19 and TRBJ2-7, is DGGITQSPKYLFRKEGQNVTLSCEQNLNHDAMYWYRQDPGQGLRLIYYSQIVNDFQKGDIAEGYSVSREKKESFPLTVTSAQKNPTAFYLCAASSGGYEQYFGPGTRLTVT.

This chain joins TRBV5-1 and TRBJ1-1; 9 bases fit TRBD1. The J segment lost 9 bases and the V segment lost 0 bases, leaving 3 bases of the junction unmatched. The length of the CDR3 is 13 residues. Germline V CDR1 and CDR2: SGHRS, YFSETQ. CDR3 sequence reads: CASSLGQGEKAFF. The CDR3 DNA follows: TGCGCCAGCAGCTTGGGACAGGGGGAAAAAGCTTTCTTT.

The V gene is TRBV10-3, the J gene TRBJ1-6, with 7 nucleotides matching TRBD1. Germline CDR1 reads ENHRY; CDR2 reads SYGVKD. With V trimmed by 3 bases and J by 10 bases, 9 bases remained unmatched. This CDR3 is 15 amino acids long. The CDR3 DNA reads TGTGCCATCAGTGACGCGACAGGGTCGGGGTCACCCCTCCACTTT. Amino acid sequence: CAISDATGSGSPLHF.

This rearrangement joins TRBV7-3 to TRBJ2-2; possible D gene TRBD1, 7 bases. The CDR3 has 16 residues. V was cut by 5 bases and J by 6 bases, with 19 bases left in between. Per the germline V gene, CDR1 is SGHTA and CDR2 is FQGTGA. The CDR3 loop reads CASSPSAGQAAGELFF. CDR3 nucleotides: TGTGCCAGCAGCCCTAGCGCCGGACAGGCCGCCGGGGAGCTGTTTTTT.

J is TRBJ2-2 and V is TRBV25-1; 9 bases fit TRBD1. In germline, CDR1 is MGHDK, CDR2 SYGVNS. This CDR3 is built from 18 residues. The J segment lost 4 bases and the V segment lost 7 bases, leaving 16 bases of the junction unmatched. The CDR3 DNA reads as TGTGCCAGCACCCCCGTCATGGGGACAGGGCCGGTCACCGGGGAGCTGTTTTTT. It is translated as CASTPVMGTGPVTGELFF.

The V and J genes are TRBV9 and TRBJ2-3; 7 positions agree with TRBD1. Germline lookup yields CDR1 SGDLS and CDR2 YYNGEE. J was trimmed by 6 bases and V by 5 bases; bases with no gene match: 6. This CDR3 contains 13 residues. For the CDR3, the DNA is TGTGCCAGCAGACACGACAGGGAGGATACGCAGTATTTT. Translated, it gives CASRHDREDTQYF. Looking up the rest from reference TRBV9 and TRBJ2-3 gives the full variable domain: DSGVTQTPKHLITATGQRVTLRCSPRSGDLSVYWYQQSLDQGLQFLIQYYNGEERAKGNILERFSAQQFPDLHSELNLSSLELGDSALYFCASRHDREDTQYFGPGTRLTVL.

This clone was observed a handful of times. V and J are TRBV29-1 and TRBJ1-4; 12 bases match TRBD1. The CDR3 has 15 amino acids. Trimming at V came to 4 bases and at J to 7 bases, leaving 7 bases not matched to a gene. Germline CDR1 and CDR2: SQVTM and ANQGSEA. This CDR3 is CSVVGQGASSEKLFF. The DNA for the CDR3 is TGCAGCGTTGTGGGACAGGGGGCGAGTAGTGAAAAACTGTTTTTT.

The rearrangement uses TRBV11-2 and TRBJ1-2; TRBD1 is a possible D gene (5 bases). The CDR3 extends over 16 amino acids. Per germline, CDR1 SGHAT and CDR2 FQNNGV. Trimming shortened V by 0 bases and J by 4 bases, and 15 bases separated the two germline ends. CDR3 sequence: CASSLDRITGLYGYTF. The CDR3 coding sequence is TGTGCCAGCAGCTTAGATCGAATAACGGGGCTCTATGGCTACACCTTC.

The rearrangement uses TRBV7-9 and TRBJ2-5; D uncertain. Germline CDR1 SEHNR, CDR2 FQNEAQ (reference sequence). Trimming took 1 base from V and 0 from J, leaving 6 bases between them. There are 14 residues in the CDR3. CDR3 protein: CASSLVVDQETQYF. The DNA for the CDR3 is TGTGCCAGCAGCTTAGTGGTGGACCAAGAGACCCAGTACTTC. Full variable domain (outside the CDR3, taken from reference TRBV7-9 and TRBJ2-5): DTGVSQNPRHKITKRGQNVTFRCDPISEHNRLYWYRQTLGQGPEFLTYFQNEAQLEKSRLLSDRFSAERPKGSFSTLEIQRTEQGDSAMYLCASSLVVDQETQYFGPGTRLLVL.

V and J are TRBV27 and TRBJ2-1; D possibly uses TRBD1 or TRBD2 (6 bases each). The CDR3 sequence is 15 residues long. The V end was cut by 5 bases, the J end by 5 bases, with 16 bases between. Looked up from germline, CDR1 is MNHEY and CDR2 is SMNVEV (reference sequence). Written as DNA, the CDR3 is TGTGCCAGCAGTCCTTCGGGGGCTCGTAACAATGAGCAGTTCTTC. Protein sequence: CASSPSGARNNEQFF.

This sequence joins TRBV29-1 and TRBJ2-7; D may be TRBD1 (6 bases). Germline V lookup: CDR1 SQVTM, CDR2 ANQGSEA. The CDR3 totals 13 residues. V lost 6 bases and J lost 0, with 12 bases in between. For the CDR3, the DNA is TGCAGCGTAGTCGACAGGAGCTCCTACGAGCAGTACTTC. This encodes CSVVDRSSYEQYF.

This rearrangement joins TRBV6-5 to TRBJ2-1; 8 nucleotides align to TRBD1. CDR1 MNHEY and CDR2 SVGAGI come from the germline V gene. The CDR3 has 12 amino acids. J lost 8 bases, V lost 9 bases, and 6 bases had no gene match. The DNA of the CDR3 is TGTGCCAGTTCTGGACAGGGCGATGAGCAGTTCTTC. Amino acids: CASSGQGDEQFF.

V gene TRBV6-5 combines with J gene TRBJ2-4; no clear D. V lost 8 bases and J lost 8, with 10 bases in between. The CDR3 runs to 11 residues. In germline, CDR1 is MNHEY, CDR2 SVGAGI. CDR3 sequence reads: CASQEYDIQYF. CDR3 DNA sequence: TGTGCCAGCCAAGAGTATGACATTCAGTACTTC.

This clone was detected only a few times. J is TRBJ2-3 and V is TRBV29-1; 8 bases fit TRBD1. CDR1 is SQVTM, CDR2 ANQGSEA, per germline. This CDR3 region has 14 residues. J was trimmed by 3 bases and V by 7 bases; bases with no gene match: 9. Here the CDR3 DNA reads TGCAGCGCTGACAGGGGCCCTCGAACAGATACGCAGTATTTT. Its translation is CSADRGPRTDTQYF.

The chain carries TRBV4-1 and TRBJ1-1; TRBD1 aligns across 8 bases. Germline CDR1 MGHRA, CDR2 YSYEKL. CDR3 length: 15 residues. The J segment lost 4 bases and the V segment lost 4 bases, leaving 8 bases of the junction unmatched. Here the CDR3 reads CASSPYSDRVTEAFF. The DNA of the CDR3 is TGCGCCAGCAGCCCTTATTCGGACAGGGTCACTGAAGCTTTCTTT.

This clone turned up a few times. The V gene is TRBV7-3, the J gene TRBJ2-1, with D hard to call. The CDR3 contains 14 residues. Germline-derived CDR1 and CDR2 are SGHTA and FQGTGA. Trimming shortened V by 5 bases and J by 0 bases, and 8 bases separated the two germline ends. The CDR3 bases are TGTGCCAGCAGCGCCGTAAGCTCCTACAATGAGCAGTTCTTC. Its protein product is CASSAVSSYNEQFF. Full variable domain (outside the CDR3, taken from reference TRBV7-3 and TRBJ2-1): GAGVSQTPSNKVTEKGKYVELRCDPISGHTALYWYRQSLGQGPEFLIYFQGTGAADDSGLPNDRFFAVRPEGSVSTLKIQRTERGDSAVYLCASSAVSSYNEQFFGPGTRLTVL.

The chain has TRBV30 and TRBJ1-4; D is unresolved. V lost 0 bases, J lost 11 bases, and 7 bases lay in between. The CDR3 sequence is 11 residues long. CDR1 is GTSNPN and CDR2 is SVGIG in the germline V gene (reference sequence). DNA of the CDR3: TGTGCCTGGAGTGTATGGGAGAAACTGTTTTTT. It yields the protein CAWSVWEKLFF.

The chain combines TRBV29-1 with TRBJ1-1, with D hard to call. Deletions cut 8 bases from V and 2 bases from J, with 15 bases between. In germline, CDR1 is SQVTM, CDR2 ANQGSEA. The CDR3 is made up of 13 amino acids. CDR3 DNA sequence: TGCAGCACCCTCTCCGACACCAACACTGAAGCTTTCTTT. It specifies CSTLSDTNTEAFF.

The rearrangement uses TRBV18 and TRBJ1-1; D possibly corresponds to TRBD1 (5 bases). CDR3 length equals 14 residues. Germline values: CDR1 KGHSH, CDR2 LQKENI. The germline V and J ends were trimmed by 3 bases and 4 bases, with 12 bases remaining between them. The CDR3: CASSPGRVGTEAFF. The CDR3 region has the DNA TGTGCCAGCTCACCGGGCAGGGTGGGCACTGAAGCTTTCTTT.

The chain recombines TRBV30 with TRBJ1-5; possible D gene TRBD1, 5 bases. Trimming took off 4 bases at V and 3 bases at J, with 10 bases between the two ends. This CDR3 is built from 13 residues. Germline values: CDR1 GTSNPN, CDR2 SVGIG (reference sequence). For the CDR3, the DNA is TGTGCCTGGAACTCAGGGATCAATCAGCCCCAGCATTTT. This codes for CAWNSGINQPQHF.

This sequence joins TRBV30 and TRBJ2-1; tentatively, D is TRBD1 (6 bases). The CDR3 has 10 amino acids. Trimming removed 7 bases at V and 6 bases at J, with 7 bases between. The germline CDR1 and CDR2 sequences are GTSNPN and SVGIG (reference sequence). The CDR3 DNA reads TGTGCCTTAGGGGGCAATGAGCAGTTCTTC. Encoded protein: CALGGNEQFF. Filled out from reference TRBV30 and TRBJ2-1, the complete variable domain reads SQTIHQWPATLVQPVGSPLSLECTVEGTSNPNLYWYRQAAGRGLQLLFYSVGIGQISSEVPQNLSASRPQDRQFILSSKKLLLSDSGFYLCALGGNEQFFGPGTRLTVL.

This chain uses TRBV4-1 with TRBJ2-5, with unresolved D. This CDR3 has 13 amino acids. Looked up from germline, CDR1 is MGHRA and CDR2 is YSYEKL. The V and J ends lost 1 base and 5 bases respectively, with 8 bases between them. The CDR3 loop is CASSQVNWETQYF. DNA for the CDR3: TGCGCCAGCAGCCAAGTGAATTGGGAGACCCAGTACTTC.

This chain joins TRBV4-2 and TRBJ2-4; tentative D call: TRBD1 (6 bases). The CDR3 runs to 18 residues. Germline lookup yields CDR1 LGHNA and CDR2 YNFKEQ. V was cut by 5 bases and J by 2 bases, with 22 bases left in between. CDR3 loop: CASSSPSDPRGTKNIQYF. The CDR3 DNA reads as TGTGCCAGCAGCTCACCCAGTGATCCCAGGGGAACCAAAAACATTCAGTACTTC.

The gene calls are TRBV7-9 and TRBJ1-4, with D possibly TRBD1 on 6 matching bases. Between the trimmed V and J ends, which lost 4 bases and 0 bases, there was a span of 18 bases. This CDR3 contains 18 residues. The germline gives CDR1 SEHNR, CDR2 FQNEAQ (reference sequence). The CDR3 DNA sequence: TGTGCCAGCAGCTCACCACTGGGACAATATGCAACTAATGAAAAACTGTTTTTT. Translating it yields CASSSPLGQYATNEKLFF.

This clone was seen only a few times. The gene calls are TRBV30 and TRBJ1-1, with D maybe TRBD1 (6 bases). V was pared by 0 bases and J by 5 bases, with 13 bases between. The CDR3 is 14 amino acids. The germline V gene has CDR1 GTSNPN and CDR2 SVGIG (reference sequence). CDR3 DNA sequence: TGTGCCTGGAGTGTACCAGGGGCGAGGACTGAAGCTTTCTTT. Translation gives CAWSVPGARTEAFF.

The chain joins TRBV29-1 to TRBJ1-2, with 12 bases identical to TRBD1. The CDR3 is made up of 14 amino acids. Germline lookup yields CDR1 SQVTM and CDR2 ANQGSEA. The junction had 10 bases not matched to a gene; V was cut back by 7 bases and J by 7 bases. CDR3 loop: CSARGTGGISGYTF. Written as DNA, the CDR3 is TGCAGCGCCCGCGGGACAGGGGGCATCTCTGGCTACACCTTC. The full variable domain, in which reference TRBV29-1 and TRBJ1-2 provide the parts outside the CDR3, is SAVISQKPSRDICQRGTSLTIQCQVDSQVTMMFWYRQQPGQSLTLIATANQGSEATYESGFVIDKFPISRPNLTFSTLTVSNMSPEDSSIYLCSARGTGGISGYTFGSGTRLTVV.

The chain joins TRBV4-1 to TRBJ1-4; D is ambiguous. V was trimmed by 1 base and J by 7 bases, leaving 1 base between them. This CDR3 contains 11 residues. Looked up from germline, CDR1 is MGHRA and CDR2 is YSYEKL. CDR3 residues: CASSQGEKLFF. CDR3 nucleotides: TGCGCCAGCAGCCAAGGTGAAAAACTGTTTTTT.

The V call is TRBV29-1, the J call TRBJ1-2, with a weak D call TRBD1 (6 bases). The V end lost 4 bases, the J end lost 5 bases, and 8 bases lay between the germline ends. The length of the CDR3 is 11 residues. Germline CDR1 and CDR2: SQVTM and ANQGSEA. The DNA of the CDR3 is TGCAGCGTTGCAACAGGGTATGGCTACACCTTC. The encoded protein is CSVATGYGYTF.